This T cell receptor (beta chain) was sequenced in a study of shared clonotypes between healthy human individuals. With respect to this clone: What it recognizes is unknown.

In unsorted samples, genomic DNA was obtained using 90 million or so PBMCs. Once extracted for a subset, genomic DNA was divided evenly among several immunoSEQ plates. TCRdb keeps only in-frame clones here, not all; method: immunoSEQ multiplex PCR. The sample has about 460,000 clones, 70% to 80% seen once. CDR3 length: 13 residues. V lost 4 bases and J 2 bases, leaving 10 bases between the germline ends. Per germline, CDR1 SGHDT and CDR2 YYEEEE. Study findings and constraints: The donor pool, a small one, limited the genetic and exposure-history diversity represented. The sampled material consisted only of blood, and tissue repertoires are likely to differ.

This receptor was identified in a woman between 40 and 50 years old in good health. Some clones in this sample may be carry-over from other donors' samples. The sequenced sample consisted of PBMCs. This chain joins TRBV5-6 and TRBJ2-7; TRBD2 is a possible D gene (5 bases). The CDR3 coding sequence is TGTGCCAGCAGCGTAGCCGGGACCTACGAGCAGTACTTC. As protein: CASSVAGTYEQYF.